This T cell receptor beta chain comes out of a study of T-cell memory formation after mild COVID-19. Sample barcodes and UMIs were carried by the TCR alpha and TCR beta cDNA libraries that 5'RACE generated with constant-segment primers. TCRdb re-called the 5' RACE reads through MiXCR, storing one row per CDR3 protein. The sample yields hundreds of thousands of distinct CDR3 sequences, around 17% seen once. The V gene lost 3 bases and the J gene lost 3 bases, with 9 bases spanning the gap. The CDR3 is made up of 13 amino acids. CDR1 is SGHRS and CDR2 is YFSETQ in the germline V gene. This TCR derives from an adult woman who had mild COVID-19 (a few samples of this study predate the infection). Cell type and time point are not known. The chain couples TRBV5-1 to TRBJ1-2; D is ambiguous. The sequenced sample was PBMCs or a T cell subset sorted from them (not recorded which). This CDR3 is CASSSVQDYGYTF. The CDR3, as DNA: TGCGCCAGCAGCTCGGTACAAGACTATGGCTACACCTTC.